One T cell receptor (beta chain) is described in this entry. Its binding antigen is unknown. Base qualities were left out, and no much larger clone turns up one base away. This record comes from a study of blood T cell repertoires in COVID-19 (dated by TCRdb to 2018 to 2020). In the study overall: Samples covering the acute and convalescent phases of COVID-19 were provided by collaborators in the United States, Italy and Spain. The sample metadata nearly always contained a de-identified subject ID, COVID-19 status, age in years and sex. Deeply sampled blood TCRbeta repertoires from subjects exposed to, actively infected with, or recovered from COVID-19 were included in the dataset. The repertoires were released in a freely available public database meant as a resource for research on the immune response to SARS-CoV-2. Samples came from the ongoing ImmuneRACE study (first 160 participants) plus 1,254 subjects from 6 global collaborators. The material from the prospective study consisted of cDNA or gDNA derived from T cells, B-cell-depleted T cells, or PBMCs. Where HLA class I and class II types were available, the types were taken from metadata supplied by the sample provider, not from assay-based typing.

General conclusions and limits of the study: How much clinical and demographic metadata was included differed by source and by participant, and the metadata was provided uncurated.

The collaborating institutions used their own protocols to collect whole blood in K2EDTA tubes. For TCRbeta analysis, collaborators shipped samples as frozen whole blood, isolated PBMCs, or DNA extracted from either of those sample types. TCRbeta CDR3 regions were amplified from genomic DNA by means of the immunoSEQ Assay, a bias-controlled multiplex PCR. The paper's data handling went like this. The number of nucleated cells in each sample was estimated by amplification of reference gene primers within the assay. To quantify the absolute abundance of each unique TCRbeta CDR3 rearrangement, sequence reads were collapsed and filtered. For each sample, productive Simpson clonality was calculated as the square root of Simpson's diversity index over productive rearrangements. The clones in this table, taken by TCRdb from immuneACCESS, are in-frame only. Not every clone is retained; where verified, under half of the shortfall comes from an unresolved V gene, and the cause of the rest is unknown. The V and J calls and clone size were taken over from that table, and D and trimming were inferred from the DNA. In all, the sample holds 250,000 or so clones, and 82% of those were seen once. The biggest ten clones account for 4.7% of the sample.

The specimen sequenced was peripheral blood. The receptor comes from a woman in her 70s with acute or convalescent COVID-19.

The DNA sequence follows: TGCGCCAGCAGCTTGGTTGGACGGAGGTCCCGGGAGCAGTACTTC. Translated, it gives CASSLVGRRSREQYF. Here the chain combines TRBV5-1 and TRBJ2-7, with TRBD2 perhaps the D gene, on 5 matching bases. Deletion took 0 bases off V and 7 bases off J, with a span of 17 bases between the germline ends. Counted from cysteine to phenylalanine, this CDR3 has 15 amino acids. The retained sequence is limited to the CDR3, 45 bases, with the frame set at the first base. Via the germline V gene, CDR1 is SGHRS and CDR2 YFSETQ.